This is a list of T cell receptor beta chains from one sample in a study of blood T cell repertoires in COVID-19. Using immunoSEQ multiplex PCR, the repertoire was profiled, and TCRdb retains in-frame clones only, with some absent. The repertoire has some 290,000 clones, roughly 90% of them found once; the top ten carry roughly 2.9%. The specimen was peripheral blood. The receptors derive from a woman aged 30 to 39 with COVID-19, enrolled during active disease. Each CDR3 is given with its conserved first and last residue. The D gene is left open where the match is weak.

D gene	V gene	J gene	CDR3 protein	CDR3 DNA
.	TRBV18	TRBJ2-2	CASSPLLGGRTNTGELFF	TGTGCCAGCTCACCACTCCTTGGGGGCCGTACGAACACCGGGGAGCTGTTTTTT
TRBD1	TRBV3-1/TRBV3-2	TRBJ2-7	CASSQGIGQGTYEQYF	TGTGCCAGCAGCCAAGGTATAGGACAGGGAACCTACGAGCAGTACTTC
.	TRBV14	TRBJ1-1	CASSQDSRPENTEAFF	TGTGCCAGCAGCCAAGATTCGAGGCCTGAGAACACTGAAGCTTTCTTT
TRBD2	TRBV30	TRBJ2-2	CAWSGLAATGELFF	TGTGCCTGGAGTGGTCTAGCGGCCACCGGGGAGCTGTTTTTT
TRBD1	TRBV7-9	TRBJ2-7	CASSAGGPYEQYF	TGTGCCAGCAGCGCAGGGGGCCCCTACGAGCAGTACTTC
.	TRBV5-6	TRBJ2-1	CASSLATGSSYNEQFF	TGTGCCAGCAGCTTGGCCACCGGGAGCTCCTACAATGAGCAGTTCTTC
TRBD1	TRBV9	TRBJ1-2	CASSVATGNGYTF	TGTGCCAGCAGCGTAGCGACAGGGAATGGCTACACCTTC
.	TRBV11-2	TRBJ2-3	CASSSLGQSSTDTQYF	TGTGCCAGCAGCTCCCTCGGACAGAGTTCCACAGATACGCAGTATTTT
.	TRBV6-5	TRBJ2-1	CASSLTDISYNEQFF	TGTGCCAGCAGTTTGACGGACATATCCTACAATGAGCAGTTCTTC
TRBD1	TRBV12-5	TRBJ2-7	CASGEGTAIYEQYF	TGTGCTAGTGGGGAAGGGACAGCGATCTACGAGCAGTACTTC